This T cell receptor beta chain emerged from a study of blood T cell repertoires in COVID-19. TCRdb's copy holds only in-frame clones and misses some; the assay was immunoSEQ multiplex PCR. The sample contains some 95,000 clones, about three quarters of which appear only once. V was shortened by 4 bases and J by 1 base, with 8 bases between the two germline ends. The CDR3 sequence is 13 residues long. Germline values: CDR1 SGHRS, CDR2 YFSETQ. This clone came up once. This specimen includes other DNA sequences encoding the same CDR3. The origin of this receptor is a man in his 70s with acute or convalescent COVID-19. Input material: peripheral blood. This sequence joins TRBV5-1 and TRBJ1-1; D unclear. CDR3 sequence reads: CASSPTANTEAFF. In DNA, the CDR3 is TGCGCCAGCAGCCCCACAGCGAACACTGAAGCTTTCTTT. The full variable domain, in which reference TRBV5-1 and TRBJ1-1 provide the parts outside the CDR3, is KAGVTQTPRYLIKTRGQQVTLSCSPISGHRSVSWYQQTPGQGLQFLFEYFSETQRNKGNFPGRFSGRQFSNSRSEMNVSTLELGDSALYLCASSPTANTEAFFGQGTRLTVV.